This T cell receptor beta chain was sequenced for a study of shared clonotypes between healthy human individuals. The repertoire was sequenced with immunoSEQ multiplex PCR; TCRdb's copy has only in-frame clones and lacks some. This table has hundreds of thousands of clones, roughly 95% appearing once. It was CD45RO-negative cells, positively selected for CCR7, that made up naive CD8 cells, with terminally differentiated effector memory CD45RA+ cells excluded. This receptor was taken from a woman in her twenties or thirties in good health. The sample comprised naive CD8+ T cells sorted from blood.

CDR3 DNA: TGTGCCAGCAGCGTAGAGCAGGGCTCCTACAATGAGCAGTTCTTC. This encodes CASSVEQGSYNEQFF. The chain carries TRBV9 and TRBJ2-1, with D perhaps TRBD1 (5 bases). This CDR3 is built from 15 residues. The germline gives CDR1 SGDLS, CDR2 YYNGEE. V gave up 0 bases and J gave up 0 bases, with 7 bases separating them.